These T cell receptor beta chains were read from a single sample in a study of spatial heterogeneity in lung cancer. TCRdb redid the calling of the 5' RACE reads with MiXCR, one entry per CDR3 protein. This table has roughly 80,000 distinct CDR3 sequences, about 8% appearing once. Sequences were derived from PBMCs, sampled at surgery. All receptors derive from a male donor with early-stage non-small cell lung cancer. Each CDR3 is given without its conserved first and last residue. D genes are given only for firm matches.

>TRBV29-1|NA|TRBJ2-1
SVVKRANSYNEQF
>TRBV12-3/TRBV12-4|NA|TRBJ1-2
ASSLYGRKEGYT
>TRBV4-2|TRBD2|TRBJ2-7
ASSQAGREGLYEQY
>TRBV19|TRBD1|TRBJ2-7
ASSATLGTASYEQY
>TRBV28|NA|TRBJ2-3
ASSLPTGSTDTQY
>TRBV5-1|TRBD1|TRBJ1-1
ASSSGQGSEAF
>TRBV5-4|NA|TRBJ2-1
ASSTEVAANEQF
>TRBV27|NA|TRBJ1-4
ASSLRSRSTNEKLF
>TRBV10-3|NA|TRBJ2-3
AIRGQSSTDTQY
>TRBV5-1|NA|TRBJ2-2
ASSQNTGELF
>TRBV27|TRBD1|TRBJ2-7
ASSSTGGWEQY
>TRBV5-1|NA|TRBJ2-1
ASSLADPFSSYNEQF
>TRBV5-1|TRBD2|TRBJ2-1
ASSPGLAGGNEQF
>TRBV27|TRBD1|TRBJ1-1
ASSPTGTGGKNTEAF
>TRBV19|NA|TRBJ2-5
ASSIRAGLETQY
>TRBV20-1|NA|TRBJ2-7
SARLPVTYEQY
>TRBV5-1|NA|TRBJ2-1
ASSLAGGLDEQF
>TRBV2|TRBD2|TRBJ2-1
ASSERPSGLASHEQF
>TRBV4-3|TRBD2|TRBJ2-7
ASSQDIWLAGLSYEQY
>TRBV7-2|TRBD1|TRBJ2-6
ASSLPRQGGPSGANVLT
>TRBV29-1|NA|TRBJ1-1
SVYGNTEAF
>TRBV7-2|NA|TRBJ2-1
ASSLGVISYNEQF
>TRBV20-1|NA|TRBJ1-5
SATVGSNQPQH
>TRBV2|NA|TRBJ2-7
ASELGGFREQY
>TRBV6-4|TRBD1|TRBJ2-1
ASSTGQGESNEQF
>TRBV10-2|TRBD2|TRBJ2-3
ASSERRETDTQY
>TRBV5-1|TRBD2|TRBJ2-1
ASSLLASGRNEQF
>TRBV18|NA|TRBJ2-2
ASSPNEPGNTGELF
>TRBV7-9|NA|TRBJ2-2
ASSLVRTGELF
>TRBV29-1|NA|TRBJ2-5
SASGGVGETQY
>TRBV7-9|NA|TRBJ1-5
ASSLAGAGDQPQH
>TRBV6-5|NA|TRBJ1-1
ASSYYWTANTEAF
>TRBV6-6|NA|TRBJ2-7
ASSRPGLGEQY
>TRBV2|NA|TRBJ1-2
ASKDDLTTNYGYT
>TRBV7-2|NA|TRBJ2-6
ASSLSHSGANVLT
>TRBV5-1|NA|TRBJ2-7
ASSPLGVMGEQY
>TRBV9|TRBD1|TRBJ2-7
ASSDRGTGGSYEQY
>TRBV27|TRBD1|TRBJ1-5
ASSPGTATRINQPQH